One sample yielded the 7 T cell receptor beta chains listed below, sequenced in a study of identical twins. TCRdb re-analysed the 5' RACE reads in MiXCR, keeping a single row per CDR3 protein. The table shows approximately 620,000 distinct CDR3 sequences, with over 8.5% occurring only once. These data also formed part of another study, on yellow fever vaccine responses in identical twins.

The sequencing sample was made of PBMCs. The receptors come from a young woman in good health.

V and J are TRBV28 and TRBJ1-2; no clear D gene. Between the trimmed V and J ends, which lost 3 bases and 6 bases, there was a span of 20 bases. Germline assignment: CDR1 MDHEN and CDR2 SYDVKM. CDR3 length equals 16 residues. CDR3 in DNA: TGTGCCAGCAGTTTTCATGGTACTGCCGTTTGGGATGGCTACACCTTC. Encoded protein: CASSFHGTAVWDGYTF.

This clonotype has just a few counts. The rearrangement uses TRBV4-3 and TRBJ2-4; 10 nucleotides align to TRBD1. The J segment lost 5 bases and the V segment lost 4 bases, leaving 5 bases of the junction unmatched. The CDR3 is 15 amino acids. Germline V gives CDR1 LGHNA, CDR2 YSLEER. CDR3 DNA: TGCGCCAGCAGCCGGGGACAGGGGCTTGAAAACATTCAGTACTTC. This encodes CASSRGQGLENIQYF.

V is TRBV20-1 and J is TRBJ1-5; 8 bases line up with TRBD1. V gave up 1 base and J gave up 1 base; unmatched junction bases: 15. The V gene's germline CDR1 is DFQATT and CDR2 SNEGSKA (reference sequence). The CDR3 contains 19 residues. The CDR3 sequence: CSARAFGNRGALSNQPQHF. DNA of the CDR3: TGCAGTGCTAGAGCGTTTGGGAACAGGGGGGCTTTAAGCAATCAGCCCCAGCATTTT.

The rearrangement uses TRBV27 and TRBJ1-5; perhaps TRBD1 as D (5 bases). Germline CDR1 MNHEY, CDR2 SMNVEV (reference sequence). V was cut by 4 bases and J by 7 bases, with 11 bases left in between. The CDR3 contains 13 residues. The DNA for the CDR3 is TGTGCCAGCAGTTGGTCCGGGGGGCAGCCCCAGCATTTT. Translating it yields CASSWSGGQPQHF.

The chain is built from TRBV27 and TRBJ2-4; 11 bases map to TRBD1. V lost 5 bases to trimming and J lost 8 bases; unmatched junction nucleotides: 5. Germline V lookup: CDR1 MNHEY, CDR2 SMNVEV (reference sequence). This CDR3 is built from 14 residues. The DNA for the CDR3 is TGTGCCAGCAGTCAAGGACAGGGGGCAGACATTCAGTACTTC. This sequence encodes CASSQGQGADIQYF.

Comment on this clonotype: One end of the junction does not line up with germline, which may come from a read error. This chain links TRBV6-1 with TRBJ2-1, with 7 nucleotides matching TRBD1. From germline, CDR1 is MNHNS and CDR2 SASEGT. The CDR3 extends over 14 amino acids. The CDR3 nucleotides read TGTGCCAGCACCCCGACAGGGCTCTACAATGAGCGGTTCTTC. Protein: CASTPTGLYNERFF.

V is TRBV25-1 and J is TRBJ2-7; 9 nucleotides align to TRBD2. Per the germline V gene, CDR1 is MGHDK and CDR2 is SYGVNS. The CDR3 loop spans 18 amino acids. The trim removed 3 bases at V and 3 bases at J, leaving 15 bases unmatched. The CDR3 spells CASSEMTSGALSGYEQYF. The CDR3 region has the DNA TGTGCCAGCAGTGAGATGACTAGCGGAGCACTCTCAGGCTACGAGCAGTACTTC.